Below, one T cell receptor beta chain is given with its context. What it binds is not known. TCRdb re-analysed the RACE reads in MiXCR, keeping a single row per CDR3 protein. Of roughly 69,000 distinct CDR3 sequences detected, 9.5% to 11% appear once; the ten largest clones hold approximately 2.2%. The data originate from a study of human T cells and chemical hapten exposure. For the study at large: Diphenylcyclopropenone doses were given weekly to the scalps of patients across the approximately 24-week study.

From germline, CDR1 is SQVTM and CDR2 ANQGSEA. With 4 bases removed from V and 5 bases from J, the gap between germline ends came to 15 bases. The CDR3 is 14 amino acids. Time point of the sample: patch test 3, about 24 weeks after DPC sensitization. The treatment: therapeutic diphenylcyclopropenone sensitization with weekly scalp DPC. Study findings and constraints: Expanded TCRs clustered into significantly more large CDR3 similarity groups than controls, the analysis revealed. With regard to DPC sensitization, TCRs above 1 in 1000 frequency did not change.

This chain links TRBV29-1 with TRBJ1-5; D is ambiguous. Material: whole blood, obtained in connection with sensitization to the hapten diphenylcyclopropenone (DPC). This TCR was sampled from a woman aged 25 to 39 with alopecia areata. Some clones in this sample may be carry-over from other donors' samples. The CDR3 reads CSVVFWGTDQPQHF. As DNA, the CDR3 is TGCAGCGTTGTTTTTTGGGGAACAGATCAGCCCCAGCATTTT.